The rows below give T cell receptor beta chains drawn from one sample of a study of Ad26.COV2.S vaccination and SARS-CoV-2 variants. Method: immunoSEQ multiplex PCR; TCRdb's copy keeps in-frame clones and lacks some. Of about 250,000 clones listed, about 89% are singletons. Sequences were derived from peripheral blood, sampled in a trial of Ad26.COV2.S vaccine versus placebo. These receptors originate from a person between 18 and 60 years old who received the Ad26.COV2.S COVID-19 vaccine or a placebo. The CDR3 runs from the conserved cysteine through the conserved F or W. The D gene is left open where the match is weak. Clone size, where shown, is once, few, many, or a class for clones that have expanded.

D gene,J gene,clone size,V gene,CDR3 DNA,CDR3 protein
TRBD1,TRBJ1-1,NA,TRBV5-1,TGCGCCAGCAGACAAGGGGGCGGGGGCACTGAAGCTTTCTTT,CASRQGGGGTEAFF
NA,TRBJ1-2,NA,TRBV30,TGTGCCTGGAGTGTTGCAGGGGCGACTGGCTACACCTTC,CAWSVAGATGYTF
TRBD1,TRBJ1-4,NA,TRBV19,TGTGCCAGTAGTATCAGGGGGGAACTGTTTTTT,CASSIRGELFF
TRBD1,TRBJ1-4,NA,TRBV28,TGTGCCAGCAGCCCTACAGGGGGGAACGATAATGAAAAACTGTTTTTT,CASSPTGGNDNEKLFF
TRBD1,TRBJ1-3,few,TRBV10-3,TGTGCCATCAGTCAGGGGGGGCCTGGAAACACCATATATTTT,CAISQGGPGNTIYF
TRBD2,TRBJ2-3,NA,TRBV29-1,TGCAGCGTTGGTGCTAGCGGAGCTAGCACAGATACGCAGTATTTT,CSVGASGASTDTQYF
NA,TRBJ1-3,NA,TRBV12-5,TGTGCTAGTGGTCCTGAGGGGGCTGGAAACACCATATATTTT,CASGPEGAGNTIYF
NA,TRBJ2-5,NA,TRBV6-5,TGTGCCACCCGGGCCAGCGGGGAGACCCAGTACTTC,CATRASGETQYF
TRBD1,TRBJ1-2,NA,TRBV2,TGTGCCAGCAGTGCGGGACAGGGGGCTTTTGGCTACACCTTC,CASSAGQGAFGYTF
NA,TRBJ2-7,NA,TRBV20-1,TGCAGTGCCCTCGACTCGGCCGAGCAGTACTTC,CSALDSAEQYF
TRBD1,TRBJ1-2,NA,TRBV6-5,TGTGCCAGCAGCCCAACAGGGGCCGGTGGCTACACCTTC,CASSPTGAGGYTF